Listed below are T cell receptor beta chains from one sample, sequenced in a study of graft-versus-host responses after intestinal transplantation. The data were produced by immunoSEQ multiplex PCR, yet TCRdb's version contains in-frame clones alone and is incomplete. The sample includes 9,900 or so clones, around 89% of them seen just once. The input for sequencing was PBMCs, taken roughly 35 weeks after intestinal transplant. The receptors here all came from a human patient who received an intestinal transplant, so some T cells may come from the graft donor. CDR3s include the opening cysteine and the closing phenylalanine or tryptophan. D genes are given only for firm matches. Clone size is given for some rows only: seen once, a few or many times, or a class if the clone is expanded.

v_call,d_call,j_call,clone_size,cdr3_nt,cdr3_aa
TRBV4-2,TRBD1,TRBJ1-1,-,TGTGCCAGCAGCCAAGAATCCACAGGGGGGGGTCACACTGAAGCTTTCTTT,CASSQESTGGGHTEAFF
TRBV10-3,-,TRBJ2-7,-,TGTGCCATCAGCGGGTCGGAGCAGGGCCACGAGCAGTACTTC,CAISGSEQGHEQYF
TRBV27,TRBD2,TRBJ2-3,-,TGTGCCAGTGGGACTAGCGGGAGGTCAGATACGCAGTATTTT,CASGTSGRSDTQYF
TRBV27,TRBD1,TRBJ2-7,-,TGTGCCAGCAGTCACGACAGGGGGCCGAACGAGCAGTACTTC,CASSHDRGPNEQYF
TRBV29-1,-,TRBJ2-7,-,TGCAGCGATCACTTCTACGAGCAGTACTTC,CSDHFYEQYF
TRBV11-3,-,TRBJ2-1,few,TGTGCCAGCAGCTATGACAGTCTGAATGAGCAGTTCTTC,CASSYDSLNEQFF
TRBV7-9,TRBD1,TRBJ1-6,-,TGTGCCAGCAGCTCGACAGGGGAACTTTATAATTCACCCCTCCACTTT,CASSSTGELYNSPLHF
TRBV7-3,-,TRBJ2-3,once,TGTGCCAGCAGCTTAAGAGCGGGCGGAAAATGGGGCACAGATACGCAGTATTTT,CASSLRAGGKWGTDTQYF
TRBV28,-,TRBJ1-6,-,TGTGCCAGCATCCCCCCCAGGGACAACGTCCTGAGCTCCTATAATTCACCCCTCCACTTT,CASIPPRDNVLSSYNSPLHF
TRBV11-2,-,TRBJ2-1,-,TGTGCCAGCAGCTTAGCAGATACGGGGGAGCAGTTCTTC,CASSLADTGEQFF
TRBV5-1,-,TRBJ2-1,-,TGCGCCAGCAGCTTTAGGAGGGTACAGTCCTACAATGAGCAGTTCTTC,CASSFRRVQSYNEQFF
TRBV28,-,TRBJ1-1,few,TGTGCCACCAAGAACAGTATGAACACTGAAGCTTTCTTT,CATKNSMNTEAFF
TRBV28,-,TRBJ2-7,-,TGTGCCAGCAGTCCCGCTTACGAGCAGTACTTC,CASSPAYEQYF
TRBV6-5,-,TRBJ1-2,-,TGTGCCAGCAGAAGGGATGTAGCTAACTATGGCTACACCTTC,CASRRDVANYGYTF
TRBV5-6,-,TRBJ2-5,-,TGTGCCAGCAGCTTGGATCCGACCCACGAGACCCAGTACTTC,CASSLDPTHETQYF
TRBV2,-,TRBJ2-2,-,TGTGCCAGCACTGGCCAGGGAACCGGGGAGCTGTTTTTT,CASTGQGTGELFF
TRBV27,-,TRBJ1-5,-,TGTGCCAGCAGTCCCTATTATAGCAATCAGCCCCAGCATTTT,CASSPYYSNQPQHF
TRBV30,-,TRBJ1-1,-,TGTGCCTGGAGTAAAGGACAGTCCACTGAAGCTTTCTTT,CAWSKGQSTEAFF
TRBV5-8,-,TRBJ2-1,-,TGTGCCAGCAGCTTGGTATTGGACACTGAGCAGTTCTTC,CASSLVLDTEQFF
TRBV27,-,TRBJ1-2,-,TGTGCCAGCAGACCCTCAGGGGTCGGGGACGGCTACACCTTC,CASRPSGVGDGYTF
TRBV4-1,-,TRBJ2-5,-,TGCGCCAGCAGCCAAAAGGGAGAGACCCAGTACTTC,CASSQKGETQYF
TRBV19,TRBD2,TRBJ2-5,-,TGTGCCACAAGCGGGGTTCAAGAGACCCAGTACTTC,CATSGVQETQYF
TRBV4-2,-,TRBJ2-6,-,TGTGCCAGCAGCCAAGAGAAAAGCTCTGGGGCCAACGTCCTGACTTTC,CASSQEKSSGANVLTF
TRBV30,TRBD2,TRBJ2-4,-,TGTGCCTGGAACACACCGGGACTAAAAAACATTCAGTACTTC,CAWNTPGLKNIQYF
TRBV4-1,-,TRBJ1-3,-,TGCGCCAGCAGCCAAGATCAACTGACCTGGGAAGGAAACACCATATATTTT,CASSQDQLTWEGNTIYF
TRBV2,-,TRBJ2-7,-,TGTGCCAGCAGTGAAGGGCAGACCTACGAGCAGTACTTC,CASSEGQTYEQYF
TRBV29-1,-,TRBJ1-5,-,TGCAGCGTTGGGTTACAGGGCAATCAGCCCCAGCATTTT,CSVGLQGNQPQHF
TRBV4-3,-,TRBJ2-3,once,TGCGCCAGCAGCCAAGATTCCGGTTGGGCAGATACGCAGTATTTT,CASSQDSGWADTQYF
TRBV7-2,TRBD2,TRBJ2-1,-,TGTGCCAGCAGCTCCCCAGCGGGAGCGGACTACAATGAGCAGTTCTTC,CASSSPAGADYNEQFF
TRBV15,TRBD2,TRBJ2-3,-,TGTGCCACCAGCACTTACCCGGGACTAGCCACAGATACGCAGTATTTT,CATSTYPGLATDTQYF
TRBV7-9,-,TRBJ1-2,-,TGTGCCAGCAGCTTAGACGGTGACTATGGCTACACCTTC,CASSLDGDYGYTF
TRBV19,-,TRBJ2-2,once,TGTGCCAGTAGTATCGTGGGAGGGAACACCGGGGAGCTGTTTTTT,CASSIVGGNTGELFF
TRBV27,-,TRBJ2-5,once,TGTGCCAGCCGTCAGGGACCGCTTGCCCAAGAGACCCAGTACTTC,CASRQGPLAQETQYF
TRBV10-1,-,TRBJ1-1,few,TGCGCCAGCCGCACCGGACTGAACACTGAAGCTTTCTTT,CASRTGLNTEAFF
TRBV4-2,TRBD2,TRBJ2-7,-,TGTGCCAGCAGCCTAACTAGCGGCCCCTACGAGCAGTACTTC,CASSLTSGPYEQYF
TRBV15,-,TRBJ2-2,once,TGTGCCACCAGCAGAGTCGGTGACTTTACGAACACCGGGGAGCTGTTTTTT,CATSRVGDFTNTGELFF
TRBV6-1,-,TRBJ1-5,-,TGTGCCAGCAGTCCTGACACCAATCAGCCCCAGCATTTT,CASSPDTNQPQHF
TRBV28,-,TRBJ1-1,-,TGTGCCAGCAGTTTTGAAAAGGGGCTAAGGGCTTTCTTT,CASSFEKGLRAFF
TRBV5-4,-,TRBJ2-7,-,TGTGCCAGCAGCCGAGAGAGCTACGAGCAGTACTTC,CASSRESYEQYF
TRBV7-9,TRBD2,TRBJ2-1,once,TGTGCCAGCAGCTTAGCCGGACTAGCGGTTCTTCTCTACAATGAGCAGTTCTTC,CASSLAGLAVLLYNEQFF
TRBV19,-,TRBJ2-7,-,TGTGCCAGTAGTCCGGGGACTTGGTACGAGCAGTACTTC,CASSPGTWYEQYF
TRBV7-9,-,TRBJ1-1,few,TGTGCCAGCAGCTTCAAGGTGGGAGAAGCTTTCTTT,CASSFKVGEAFF
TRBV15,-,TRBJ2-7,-,TGTGCCACCAGCCCAGCACTCCAGGGGTGGGGACCCGAGCAGTACTTC,CATSPALQGWGPEQYF
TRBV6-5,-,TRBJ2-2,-,TGTGCCAGCAGTTACTCGCCGGGCTACACCGGGGAGCTGTTTTTT,CASSYSPGYTGELFF
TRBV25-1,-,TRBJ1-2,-,TGTGCCAGCAGTGAACAGGGGACCTGGGGCTACACCTTC,CASSEQGTWGYTF
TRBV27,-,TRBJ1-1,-,TGTGCCAGCAGTGTCTGGGAGGGGAACACTGAAGCTTTCTTT,CASSVWEGNTEAFF
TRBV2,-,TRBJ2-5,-,TGTGCCAGCAGTGGACTACAAGAGACCCAGTACTTC,CASSGLQETQYF
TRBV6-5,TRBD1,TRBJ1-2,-,TGTGCCAGCAGTGCCGGACAGGTGGACTATGGCTACACCTTC,CASSAGQVDYGYTF
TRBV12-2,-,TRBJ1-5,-,TGTGCAAGTCGCACTCTTCCGGGACAGGGGAATTTTTGCAATCAGCCCCAGCATTTT,CASRTLPGQGNFCNQPQHF
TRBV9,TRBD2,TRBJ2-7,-,TGTGCCAGCAGCTCCGGTAGCGGGAGTGGCGAGCAGTACTTC,CASSSGSGSGEQYF
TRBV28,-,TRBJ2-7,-,TGTGCCACCAGGGTTACCTACGAGCAGTACTTC,CATRVTYEQYF
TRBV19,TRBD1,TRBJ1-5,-,TGTGCCAGTAGTATAATCCAGGGGGCCGGTGGCAATCAGCCCCAGCATTTT,CASSIIQGAGGNQPQHF
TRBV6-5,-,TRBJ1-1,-,TGTGCCAGCAGTTACGGGAGGGGGGGGGAAGCTTTCTTT,CASSYGRGGEAFF
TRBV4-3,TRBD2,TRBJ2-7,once,TGCGCCAGCAGCCCCACTAGCGGTGCTACCTACGAGCAGTACTTC,CASSPTSGATYEQYF
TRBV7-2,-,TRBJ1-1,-,TGTGCCAGCATCCTCTACCGGGACCCATTAAGAGCAGCTTTCTTT,CASILYRDPLRAAFF